Following are 7 T cell receptor beta chains from one sample sequenced in a study of blood T cell repertoires in COVID-19. Profiling relied on immunoSEQ multiplex PCR, and the TCRdb table lists in-frame clones only, not all of them. The sample has 70,000 to 85,000 clones, 65% to 85% seen once. Sequencing was performed on peripheral blood. Receptors were obtained from a man older than 75 with active or convalescent COVID-19.

The rearrangement joins TRBV27 to TRBJ2-7; TRBD1 is a possible D gene (5 bases). Per the germline V gene, CDR1 is MNHEY and CDR2 is SMNVEV (reference sequence). The CDR3 sequence is 14 residues long. Trimming cost V 7 bases and J 7 bases, with 20 bases left between them. The CDR3 sequence is CASTWGRSRAEQYF. The CDR3 coding sequence is TGTGCCAGCACTTGGGGCAGATCCAGAGCTGAGCAGTACTTC.

V gene TRBV28 combines with J gene TRBJ2-7; 7 nucleotides match TRBD1. Per the germline V gene, CDR1 is MDHEN and CDR2 is SYDVKM. The CDR3 sequence is 17 residues long. V was pared by 5 bases and J by 7 bases, with 20 bases of the junction left unmatched. In nucleotides, the CDR3 is TGTGCCAGCAGTCTTGTCGGCCAACAGGGGTGGCTTCGGGAGCAGTACTTC. Translated, it gives CASSLVGQQGWLREQYF.

The chain employs TRBV28 and TRBJ2-7; D is perhaps TRBD1 (6 bases). CDR1 is MDHEN and CDR2 is SYDVKM in the germline V gene. The CDR3 loop spans 15 amino acids. The V and J ends lost 6 bases and 3 bases respectively, with 18 bases between them. CDR3 loop: CASRESLDSNYEQYF. CDR3 DNA sequence: TGTGCCAGCAGGGAAAGTTTGGACAGCAACTACGAGCAGTACTTC.

This chain connects TRBV27 to TRBJ1-2; D is undetermined. CDR3 size: 13 residues. The germline gives CDR1 MNHEY, CDR2 SMNVEV (reference sequence). V dropped 6 bases and J dropped 11 bases, with 19 bases sitting between them. The CDR3 spells CASRLATGHQYTF. The CDR3 DNA is TGTGCCAGCAGACTCGCGACGGGTCATCAGTACACCTTC.

This chain connects TRBV10-3 to TRBJ1-1; 9 bases map to TRBD1. The CDR3 consists of 15 residues. The J segment lost 2 bases and the V segment lost 3 bases, leaving 4 bases of the junction unmatched. Germline CDR1 reads ENHRY; CDR2 reads SYGVKD. For the CDR3, the DNA is TGTGCCATCAGTGACCCGGGACAGGGAAACACTGAAGCTTTCTTT. Its protein is CAISDPGQGNTEAFF.

The chain combines TRBV7-6 with TRBJ2-5; TRBD1 aligns across 7 bases. The junction had 9 bases not matched to a gene; V was cut back by 5 bases and J by 3 bases. The germline V gene encodes CDR1 SGHVS and CDR2 FNYEAQ. The CDR3 has 15 residues. The CDR3 reads CASSRRQGGEETQYF. The CDR3 DNA sequence: TGTGCCAGCAGCCGAAGACAGGGCGGTGAAGAGACCCAGTACTTC.

V gene TRBV19 combines with J gene TRBJ2-2; D is ambiguous. Germline values: CDR1 LNHDA, CDR2 SQIVND (reference sequence). The CDR3 consists of 13 residues. V gave up 9 bases and J gave up 2 bases, with 10 bases separating them. The CDR3 DNA is TGTGCCAGCCCAACCAGTAACACCGGGGAGCTGTTTTTT. This sequence encodes CASPTSNTGELFF.